Each of the 19 T cell receptor beta chains below was sequenced from the same sample in a study of T cells in Graves' hyperthyroidism and ophthalmopathy. The source material, RNA transcripts, was used to amplify TCR beta CDR3 regions. Primed by the HTBI set, a first-round RT-PCR was run on the TCR CDR3. TCRdb fed the multiplex PCR reads into MiXCR, producing one record per CDR3 protein. Among fewer than 700,000 distinct CDR3 sequences listed, roughly 18% were seen once. The sample was blood. The receptors shown here come from a woman younger than 30 with Graves' ophthalmopathy.

The chain is built from TRBV9 and TRBJ2-7; D gene uncertain. Trimming took off 1 base at V and 2 bases at J, with 10 bases between the two ends. This CDR3 spans 14 amino acids. Germline CDR1 reads SGDLS; CDR2 reads YYNGEE. The CDR3 DNA reads as TGTGCCAGCAGCGTACGGCCTCAGACCTACGAGCAGTACTTC. It codes for CASSVRPQTYEQYF.

This clonotype showed up many times. This chain joins TRBV12-3 or TRBV12-4 and TRBJ1-3; D gene uncertain. The CDR3 extends over 14 amino acids. Trimming took 2 bases from V and 1 from J, leaving 6 bases between them. The CDR3 coding sequence is TGTGCCAGCAGTTTATTCGGTTCTGGAAACACCATATATTTT. Residues: CASSLFGSGNTIYF.

The table lists this clonotype with many counts. The gene calls are TRBV6-1 and TRBJ2-5; D gene unclear. This CDR3 is 12 amino acids long. Germline CDR1 MNHNS, CDR2 SASEGT. The V end lost 8 bases, the J end lost 5 bases, and 12 bases lay between the germline ends. The CDR3 bases are TGTGCCAGCGGATTGCCAAAGGAGACCCAGTACTTC. The encoded protein is CASGLPKETQYF.

This clonotype was counted between two and nine times. The rearrangement uses TRBV5-6 and TRBJ1-2; 7 nucleotides agree with TRBD1. V lost 1 base and J lost 2; bases outside the gene matches: 11. Germline CDR1 reads SGHDT; CDR2 reads YYEEEE. The CDR3 is 17 residues long. The CDR3 loop reads CASSLSTDAGQNYGYTF. The CDR3 DNA reads as TGTGCCAGCAGCTTGTCCACCGATGCGGGACAGAACTATGGCTACACCTTC.

The genes are TRBV5-8 and TRBJ1-2; possible D gene TRBD1, 5 bases. V was pared by 0 bases and J by 12 bases, with 9 bases between. CDR1 is SGHTS, CDR2 YDEGEE, per germline. The CDR3 is 11 residues long. Here the CDR3 DNA reads TGTGCCAGCAGCTTGGCAGGGATCAACACCTTC. Its protein is CASSLAGINTF.

The table lists this clonotype with a few counts. The chain employs TRBV6-1 and TRBJ2-1; D is possibly TRBD1 or TRBD2 (6 bases each). V lost 8 bases and J lost 6, with 14 bases in between. Germline CDR1 is MNHNS and CDR2 is SASEGT. The CDR3 is made up of 13 amino acids. In nucleotides, the CDR3 is TGTGCCAGCCGGGGGCCCGTTTCCAATGAGCAGTTCTTC. Amino acids: CASRGPVSNEQFF.

This clonotype turned up a few times. The chain has TRBV20-1 and TRBJ1-5; D perhaps matches TRBD1 (5 bases). V lost 3 bases, J lost 1 base, and 13 bases lay in between. This CDR3 contains 15 residues. CDR1 is DFQATT and CDR2 is SNEGSKA in the germline V gene (reference sequence). The CDR3 is CSASLEQGSNQPQHF. The CDR3 DNA reads TGCAGTGCTAGTCTGGAGCAGGGAAGCAATCAGCCCCAGCATTTT.

This clonotype was counted ten times or more. This chain links TRBV2 with TRBJ1-3; D remains unclear. Germline V gene sequence: CDR1 SNHLY, CDR2 FYNNEI. This CDR3 contains 17 residues. Trimming took 0 bases from V and 0 from J, leaving 12 bases between them. CDR3 sequence: CASSEATVRHSGNTIYF. CDR3 in DNA: TGTGCCAGCAGTGAAGCGACCGTACGGCACTCTGGAAACACCATATATTTT.

This clonotype showed up many times. The chain combines TRBV30 with TRBJ2-7, with D unresolved. The V and J ends lost 1 base and 5 bases respectively, with 3 bases between them. The V gene's germline CDR1 is GTSNPN and CDR2 SVGIG (reference sequence). The CDR3 sequence is 10 residues long. As DNA, the CDR3 is TGTGCCTGGAGTGAAAACGAGCAGTACTTC. Protein sequence: CAWSENEQYF.

This clonotype was seen at least ten times. V usage is TRBV5-1 and J usage is TRBJ1-1; D gene ambiguous. CDR3 length: 14 residues. Germline lookup yields CDR1 SGHRS and CDR2 YFSETQ. The V gene lost 0 bases and the J gene lost 8 bases, with 14 bases spanning the gap. CDR3 sequence: CASSLGEEGYEAFF. The CDR3 nucleotides are TGCGCCAGCAGCTTGGGGGAAGAGGGATACGAAGCTTTCTTT.

In this sample, this clonotype turned up a few times. V usage is TRBV4-3 and J usage is TRBJ1-3; possibly TRBD1 for D (5 bases). Per the germline V gene, CDR1 is LGHNA and CDR2 is YSLEER. Trimming took off 0 bases at V and 0 bases at J, with 6 bases between the two ends. The length of the CDR3 is 15 residues. Here the CDR3 DNA reads TGCGCCAGCAGCCAAGAAACAGGCTCTGGAAACACCATATATTTT. Its translation: CASSQETGSGNTIYF.

In this sample, this clonotype turned up many times. CDR3 bases: TGTGCCAGCAGCTTCGGGGAAGGGAATGGCTACACCTTC. Its protein is CASSFGEGNGYTF. This sequence joins TRBV7-2 and TRBJ1-2; D gene unclear. This CDR3 contains 13 residues. Trimming shortened V by 3 bases and J by 6 bases, and 11 bases separated the two germline ends. Germline loops: CDR1 SGHTA, CDR2 FQGNSA.

This clonotype was observed many times. The gene calls are TRBV5-1 and TRBJ2-7; D unresolved. Germline V gene lookup returns CDR1 SGHRS and CDR2 YFSETQ. Trimming removed 0 bases from V and 2 bases from J, with 12 bases in between. The CDR3 totals 15 residues. CDR3 nucleotides: TGCGCCAGCAGCTTGGGCCAAAACTTAGCCTACGAGCAGTACTTC. Protein product: CASSLGQNLAYEQYF.

This clonotype was picked up many times. CDR3 bases: TGTGCCAGCAGCTTAGATTGGGAAGGGCTAATAACCTACGAGCAGTACTTC. This sequence encodes CASSLDWEGLITYEQYF. The rearrangement joins TRBV11-2 to TRBJ2-7; D is unresolved. The CDR3 spans 17 residues. With 0 bases removed from V and 2 bases from J, the gap between germline ends came to 17 bases. Germline CDR1 reads SGHAT; CDR2 reads FQNNGV.

This clonotype was detected many times. V usage is TRBV28 and J usage is TRBJ2-3, with D possibly being TRBD1 (6 bases). V was trimmed by 9 bases and J by 0 bases, leaving 16 bases between them. In germline, CDR1 is MDHEN, CDR2 SYDVKM. This CDR3 is built from 15 residues. The CDR3 sequence: CASGSIGQSTDTQYF. For the CDR3, the DNA is TGTGCCAGTGGCAGCATAGGACAGAGCACAGATACGCAGTATTTT. The full variable domain, its missing parts supplied by reference TRBV28 and TRBJ2-3, is DVKVTQSSRYLVKRTGEKVFLECVQDMDHENMFWYRQDPGLGLRLIYFSYDVKMKEKGDIPEGYSVSREKKERFSLILESASTNQTSMYLCASGSIGQSTDTQYFGPGTRLTVL.

Many counts were recorded for this clonotype. The gene calls are TRBV2 and TRBJ2-3; D gene uncertain. The V end lost 8 bases, the J end lost 2 bases, and 11 bases lay between the germline ends. Germline values: CDR1 SNHLY, CDR2 FYNNEI. The CDR3 sequence is 13 residues long. In DNA form, the CDR3 reads TGTGCCAGCGGCCGTAGGCCCACAGATACGCAGTATTTT. Its translation is CASGRRPTDTQYF.

This chain links TRBV5-8 with TRBJ1-1, with D perhaps matching TRBD1 (5 bases). There are 15 residues in the CDR3. From germline, CDR1 is SGHTS and CDR2 YDEGEE. Trimming removed 5 bases at V and 0 bases at J, with 14 bases between. The CDR3 is CASRLSGGVNTEAFF. The CDR3 nucleotides are TGTGCCAGCAGGCTTTCCGGAGGGGTGAACACTGAAGCTTTCTTT.

About this clonotype itself: A read error is possible here, since a much larger clone lies one base away. This chain uses TRBV10-3 with TRBJ2-1; D remains ambiguous. V was pared by 8 bases and J by 2 bases, with 16 bases between. The CDR3 extends over 15 amino acids. Germline V gene data show CDR1 as ENHRY and CDR2 as SYGVKD. Here the CDR3 DNA reads TGTGCCATCGGTGTGAGAGCTCCGCCCTACAATGAGCAGTTCTTC. Translation gives CAIGVRAPPYNEQFF.

Ten or more counts support this clonotype. The chain links TRBV3-1 to TRBJ2-7; D not resolved. This CDR3 contains 12 residues. The V gene lost 1 base and the J gene lost 6 bases, with 7 bases spanning the gap. Germline V gene sequence: CDR1 LGHDT, CDR2 YNNKEL (reference sequence). The CDR3 loop is CASSQGRAEQYF. CDR3 nucleotide sequence: TGTGCCAGCAGCCAAGGTAGGGCCGAGCAGTACTTC.